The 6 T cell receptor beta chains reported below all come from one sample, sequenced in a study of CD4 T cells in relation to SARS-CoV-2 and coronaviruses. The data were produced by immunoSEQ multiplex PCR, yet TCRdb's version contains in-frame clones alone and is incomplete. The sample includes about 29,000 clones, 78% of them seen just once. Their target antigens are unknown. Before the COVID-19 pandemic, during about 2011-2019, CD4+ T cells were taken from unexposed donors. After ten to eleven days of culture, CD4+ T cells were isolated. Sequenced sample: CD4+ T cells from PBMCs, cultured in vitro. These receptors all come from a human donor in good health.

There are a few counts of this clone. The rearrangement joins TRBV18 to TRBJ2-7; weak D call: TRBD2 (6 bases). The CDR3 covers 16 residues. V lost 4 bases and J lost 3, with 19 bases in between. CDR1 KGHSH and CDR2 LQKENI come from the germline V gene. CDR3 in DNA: TGTGCCAGCTCACAAGCCGGGGGATTTGATGTCTACGAGCAGTACTTC. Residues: CASSQAGGFDVYEQYF.

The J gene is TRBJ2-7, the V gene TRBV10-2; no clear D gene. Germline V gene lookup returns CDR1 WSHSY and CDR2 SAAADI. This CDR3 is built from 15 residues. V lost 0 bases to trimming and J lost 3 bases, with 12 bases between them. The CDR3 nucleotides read TGCGCCAGCAGTGAGTCTGACTTTTCCATCTACGAGCAGTACTTC. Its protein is CASSESDFSIYEQYF.

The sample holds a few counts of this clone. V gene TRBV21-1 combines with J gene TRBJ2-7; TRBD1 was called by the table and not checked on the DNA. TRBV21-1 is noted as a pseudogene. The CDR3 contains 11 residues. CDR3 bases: TGTGCCCACAGGATCTCCTACGAGCAGTACTTC. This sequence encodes CAHRISYEQYF.

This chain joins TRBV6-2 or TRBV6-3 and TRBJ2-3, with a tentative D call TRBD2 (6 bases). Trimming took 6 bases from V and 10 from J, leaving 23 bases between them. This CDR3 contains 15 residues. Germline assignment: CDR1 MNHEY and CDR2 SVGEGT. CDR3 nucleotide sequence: TGTGCCAGCAGCGCGGGACTCCTTACCTTGGTTGCGCAGTATTTT. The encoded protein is CASSAGLLTLVAQYF.

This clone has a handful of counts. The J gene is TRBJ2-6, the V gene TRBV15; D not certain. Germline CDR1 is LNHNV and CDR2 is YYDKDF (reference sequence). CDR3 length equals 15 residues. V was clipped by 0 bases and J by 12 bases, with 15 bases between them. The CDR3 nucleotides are TGTGCCACCAGCAGAGATAGAGTCAGGTCCCTCGTCCTGACTTTC. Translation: CATSRDRVRSLVLTF.

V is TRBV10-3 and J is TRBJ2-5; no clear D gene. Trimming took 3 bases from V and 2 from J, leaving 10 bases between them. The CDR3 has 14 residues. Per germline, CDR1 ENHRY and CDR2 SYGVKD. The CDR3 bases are TGTGCCATCAGTGAACGAGGTGGGCAAGAGACCCAGTACTTC. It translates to CAISERGGQETQYF.